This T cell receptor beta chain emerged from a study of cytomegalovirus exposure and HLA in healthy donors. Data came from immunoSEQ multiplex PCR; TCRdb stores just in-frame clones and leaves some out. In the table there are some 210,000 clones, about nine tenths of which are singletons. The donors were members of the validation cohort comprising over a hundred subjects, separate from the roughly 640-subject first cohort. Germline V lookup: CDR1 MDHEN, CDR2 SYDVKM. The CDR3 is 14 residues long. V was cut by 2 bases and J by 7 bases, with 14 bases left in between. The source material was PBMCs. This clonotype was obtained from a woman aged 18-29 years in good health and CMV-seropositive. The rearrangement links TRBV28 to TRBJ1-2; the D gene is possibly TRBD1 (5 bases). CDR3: CASSLADRSSGYTF. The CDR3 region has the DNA TGTGCCAGCAGTTTAGCCGACAGATCTTCTGGCTACACCTTC.